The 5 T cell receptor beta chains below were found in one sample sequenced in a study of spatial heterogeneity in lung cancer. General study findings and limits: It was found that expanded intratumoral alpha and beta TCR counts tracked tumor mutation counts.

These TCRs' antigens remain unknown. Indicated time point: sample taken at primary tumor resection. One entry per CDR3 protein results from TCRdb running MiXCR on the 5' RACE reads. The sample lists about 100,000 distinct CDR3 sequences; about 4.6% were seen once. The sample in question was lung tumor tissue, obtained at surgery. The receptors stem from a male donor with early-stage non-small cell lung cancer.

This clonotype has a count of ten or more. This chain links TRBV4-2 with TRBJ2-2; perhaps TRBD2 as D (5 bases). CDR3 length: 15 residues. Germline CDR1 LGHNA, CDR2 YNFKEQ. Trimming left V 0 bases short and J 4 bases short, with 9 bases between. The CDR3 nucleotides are TGTGCCAGCAGCCAAGAGCTAGCCCCCACCGGGGAGCTGTTTTTT. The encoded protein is CASSQELAPTGELFF.

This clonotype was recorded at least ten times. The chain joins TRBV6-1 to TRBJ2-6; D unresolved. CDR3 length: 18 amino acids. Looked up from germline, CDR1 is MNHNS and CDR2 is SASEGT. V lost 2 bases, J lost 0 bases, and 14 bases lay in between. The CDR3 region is CASSEIRFGSSGANVLTF. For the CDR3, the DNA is TGTGCCAGCAGTGAAATTCGTTTCGGCTCCTCTGGGGCCAACGTCCTGACTTTC.

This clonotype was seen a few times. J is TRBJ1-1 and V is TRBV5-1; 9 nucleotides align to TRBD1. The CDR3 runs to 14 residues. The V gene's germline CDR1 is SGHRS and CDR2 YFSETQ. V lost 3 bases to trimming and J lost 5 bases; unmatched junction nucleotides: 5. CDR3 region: CASSWGQGGTEAFF. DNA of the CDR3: TGCGCCAGCAGCTGGGGACAGGGCGGGACTGAAGCTTTCTTT.

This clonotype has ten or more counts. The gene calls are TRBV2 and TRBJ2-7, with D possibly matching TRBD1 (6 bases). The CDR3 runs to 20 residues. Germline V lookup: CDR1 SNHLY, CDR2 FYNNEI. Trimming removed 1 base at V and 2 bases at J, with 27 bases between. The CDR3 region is CASSEGFSDRRSYPPYEQYF. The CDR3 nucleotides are TGTGCCAGCAGTGAAGGTTTCTCGGACAGAAGGTCTTACCCGCCCTACGAGCAGTACTTC.

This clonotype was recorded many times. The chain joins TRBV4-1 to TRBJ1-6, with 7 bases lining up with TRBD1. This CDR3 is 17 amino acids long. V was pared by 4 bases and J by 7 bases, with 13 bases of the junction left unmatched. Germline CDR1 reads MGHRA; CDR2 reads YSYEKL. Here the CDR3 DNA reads TGCGCCAGCAGCCCCGACTCCTTGACAGGGAAAAATTCACCCCTCCACTTT. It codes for CASSPDSLTGKNSPLHF.